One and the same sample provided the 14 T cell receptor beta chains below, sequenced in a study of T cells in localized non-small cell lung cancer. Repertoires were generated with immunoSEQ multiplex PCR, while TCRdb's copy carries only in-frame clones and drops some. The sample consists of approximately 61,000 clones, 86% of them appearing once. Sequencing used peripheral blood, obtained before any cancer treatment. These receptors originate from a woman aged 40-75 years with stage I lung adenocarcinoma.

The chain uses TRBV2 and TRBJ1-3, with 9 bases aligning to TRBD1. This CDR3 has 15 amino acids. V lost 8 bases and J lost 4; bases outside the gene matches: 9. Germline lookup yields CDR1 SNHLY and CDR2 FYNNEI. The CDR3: CASGGTGPTGNTIYF. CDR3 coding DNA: TGTGCCAGCGGGGGGACAGGGCCTACGGGAAACACCATATATTTT.

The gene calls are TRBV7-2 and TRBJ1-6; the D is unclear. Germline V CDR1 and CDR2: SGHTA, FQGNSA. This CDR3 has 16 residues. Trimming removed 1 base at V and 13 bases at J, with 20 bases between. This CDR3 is CASSLETDPSGIPLHF. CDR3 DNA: TGTGCCAGCAGCTTAGAAACCGACCCTTCGGGGATTCCCCTCCACTTT.

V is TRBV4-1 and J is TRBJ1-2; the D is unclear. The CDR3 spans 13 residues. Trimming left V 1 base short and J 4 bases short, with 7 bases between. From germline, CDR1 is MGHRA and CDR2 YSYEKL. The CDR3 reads CASSQGPVYGYTF. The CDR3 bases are TGCGCCAGCAGCCAAGGACCGGTCTATGGCTACACCTTC.

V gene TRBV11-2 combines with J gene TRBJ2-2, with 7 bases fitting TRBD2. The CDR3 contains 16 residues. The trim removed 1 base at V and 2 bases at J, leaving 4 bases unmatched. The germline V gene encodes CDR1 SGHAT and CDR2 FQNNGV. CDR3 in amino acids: CASSLGLALNTGELFF. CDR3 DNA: TGTGCCAGCAGCTTAGGACTAGCCCTTAACACCGGGGAGCTGTTTTTT.

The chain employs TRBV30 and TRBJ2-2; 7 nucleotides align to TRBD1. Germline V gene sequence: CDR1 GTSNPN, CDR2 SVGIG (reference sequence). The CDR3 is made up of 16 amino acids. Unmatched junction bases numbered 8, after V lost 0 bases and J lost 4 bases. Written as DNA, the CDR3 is TGTGCCTGGAGTGTTCGGACAGGACGGAGCACCGGGGAGCTGTTTTTT. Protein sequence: CAWSVRTGRSTGELFF.

CDR3 in amino acids: CASSLPNTGELFF. The DNA for the CDR3 is TGTGCCAGCAGCTTACCCAACACCGGGGAGCTGTTTTTT. V usage is TRBV7-6 and J usage is TRBJ2-2, with D unclear. The CDR3 totals 13 residues. CDR1 is SGHVS, CDR2 FNYEAQ, per germline. Trimming shortened V by 2 bases and J by 2 bases, and 3 bases separated the two germline ends.

The CDR3 coding sequence is TGTGCCAGCAGCTCCACAGGGAATTATGACGAGCAGTACTTC. This translates into CASSSTGNYDEQYF. V gene TRBV5-6 combines with J gene TRBJ2-7; D may be TRBD1 (6 bases). V gave up 3 bases and J gave up 5 bases, with 15 bases separating them. Germline CDR1 is SGHDT and CDR2 is YYEEEE. The CDR3 totals 14 residues.

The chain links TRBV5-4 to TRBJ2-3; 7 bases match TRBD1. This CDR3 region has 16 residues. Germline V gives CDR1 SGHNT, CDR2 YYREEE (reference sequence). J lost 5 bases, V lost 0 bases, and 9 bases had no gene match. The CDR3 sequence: CASSLAVNRGRDTQYF. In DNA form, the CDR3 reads TGTGCCAGCAGCTTGGCGGTGAACAGGGGTAGAGATACGCAGTATTTT.

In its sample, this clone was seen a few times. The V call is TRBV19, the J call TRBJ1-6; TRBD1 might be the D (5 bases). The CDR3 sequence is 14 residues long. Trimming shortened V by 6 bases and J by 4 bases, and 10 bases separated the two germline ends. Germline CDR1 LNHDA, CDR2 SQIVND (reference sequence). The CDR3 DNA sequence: TGTGCCAGTAGAGAACAGGTTTATAATTCACCCCTCCACTTT. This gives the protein CASREQVYNSPLHF.

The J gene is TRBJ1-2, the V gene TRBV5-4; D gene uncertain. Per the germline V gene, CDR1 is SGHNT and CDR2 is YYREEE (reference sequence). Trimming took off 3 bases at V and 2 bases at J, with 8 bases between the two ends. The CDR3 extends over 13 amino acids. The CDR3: CASSSSVNYGYTF. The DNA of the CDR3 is TGTGCCAGCAGCTCGTCAGTGAACTATGGCTACACCTTC. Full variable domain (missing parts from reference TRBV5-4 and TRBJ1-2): ETGVTQSPTHLIKTRGQQVTLRCSSQSGHNTVSWYQQALGQGPQFIFQYYREEENGRGNFPPRFSGLQFPNYSSELNVNALELDDSALYLCASSSSVNYGYTFGSGTRLTVV.

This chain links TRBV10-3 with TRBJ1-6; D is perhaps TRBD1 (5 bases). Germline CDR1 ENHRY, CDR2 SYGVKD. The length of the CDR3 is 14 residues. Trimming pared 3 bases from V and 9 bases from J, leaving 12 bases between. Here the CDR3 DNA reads TGTGCCATCAGTGAAGGGGTTTCGGGTTCACCCCTCCACTTT. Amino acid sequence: CAISEGVSGSPLHF.

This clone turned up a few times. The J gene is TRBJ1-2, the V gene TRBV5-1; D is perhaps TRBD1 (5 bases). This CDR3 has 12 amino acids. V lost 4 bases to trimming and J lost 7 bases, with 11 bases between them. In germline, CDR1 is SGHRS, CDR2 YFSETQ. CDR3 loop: CASSPDTAGYTF. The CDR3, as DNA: TGCGCCAGCAGCCCGGACACAGCTGGCTACACCTTC.

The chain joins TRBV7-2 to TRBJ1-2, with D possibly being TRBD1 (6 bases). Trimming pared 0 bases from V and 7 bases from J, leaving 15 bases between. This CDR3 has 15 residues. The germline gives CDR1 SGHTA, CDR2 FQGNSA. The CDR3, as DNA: TGTGCCAGCAGCTTAGCGTTAGGGGGGCTAGGTGGCTACACCTTC. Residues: CASSLALGGLGGYTF.

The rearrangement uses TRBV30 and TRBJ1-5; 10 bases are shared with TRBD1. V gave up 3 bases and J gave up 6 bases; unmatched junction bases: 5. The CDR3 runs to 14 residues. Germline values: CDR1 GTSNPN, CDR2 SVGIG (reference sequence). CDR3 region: CAWSGTGEAQPQHF. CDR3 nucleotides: TGTGCCTGGAGCGGGACAGGGGAGGCTCAGCCCCAGCATTTT.